Below are 11 T cell receptor beta chains sequenced from a single sample in a study of cytomegalovirus exposure and HLA in healthy donors (dated by TCRdb to 2016 to 2017). The method behind the library was the immunoSEQ multiplex PCR assay. TCRdb's version of the immuneACCESS table is confined to in-frame rearrangements and falls short of the full clone set. An unresolved V gene accounts for under half of the shortfall where checked; the remainder is of unknown origin. Counted in this sample were hundreds of thousands of clones; around nine tenths of them appeared once. About 0.86% of the sample lies in the top ten. Sequencing was carried out using PBMCs. These receptors originate from a woman under 30 in good health and CMV-seronegative.

The chain joins TRBV5-1 to TRBJ1-4; tentatively, D is TRBD1 (5 bases). Germline V CDR1 and CDR2: SGHRS, YFSETQ. This CDR3 region has 14 residues. Trimming took off 4 bases at V and 3 bases at J, with 10 bases between the two ends. The CDR3 loop reads CASSLDRANEKLFF. The DNA of the CDR3 is TGCGCCAGCAGCCTCGACAGAGCTAATGAAAAACTGTTTTTT.

This sequence joins TRBV2 and TRBJ2-5; the D gene is possibly TRBD1 (5 bases). This CDR3 region has 14 residues. V shed 2 bases and J shed 7 bases, with 14 bases lying between them. Germline CDR1 reads SNHLY; CDR2 reads FYNNEI. CDR3 protein: CASSEHRQVRTQYF. The CDR3 bases are TGTGCCAGCAGTGAACACAGGCAGGTGCGGACCCAGTACTTC.

J is TRBJ2-5 and V is TRBV6-4; 9 bases agree with TRBD2. The CDR3 is 16 residues long. Trimming took 3 bases from V and 4 from J; bases not matched to a gene: 9. The germline V gene encodes CDR1 MRHNA and CDR2 SNTAGT. CDR3 in amino acids: CASSDSLAGRRETQYF. The CDR3 nucleotides are TGTGCCAGCAGTGATAGTCTAGCGGGAAGAAGAGAGACCCAGTACTTC.

J is TRBJ1-1 and V is TRBV5-6, with 8 nucleotides matching TRBD1. The CDR3 has 14 amino acids. Germline lookup yields CDR1 SGHDT and CDR2 YYEEEE. V dropped 6 bases and J dropped 7; count of bases not matched to a gene: 11. Written as DNA, the CDR3 is TGTGCCAGCAACGGACAGGGAAACTCACGTGAAGCTTTCTTT. Protein: CASNGQGNSREAFF.

In its sample, this clone was seen once. This chain links TRBV6-1 with TRBJ1-1, with D unclear. Germline V gene data show CDR1 as MNHNS and CDR2 as SASEGT. The CDR3 covers 13 residues. With 3 bases removed from V and 1 base from J, the gap between germline ends came to 6 bases. CDR3: CASSETWNTEAFF. The CDR3, as DNA: TGTGCCAGCAGTGAGACTTGGAACACTGAAGCTTTCTTT.

The chain employs TRBV29-1 and TRBJ2-1; D call uncertain. Germline V gene data show CDR1 as SQVTM and CDR2 as ANQGSEA. CDR3 length: 15 amino acids. V lost 2 bases, J lost 4 bases, and 15 bases lay in between. CDR3 DNA: TGCAGCGTTGAATCCAGCAACTATGAGTACAATGAGCAGTTCTTC. It encodes CSVESSNYEYNEQFF.

The V and J genes are TRBV2 and TRBJ1-1; TRBD1 matches 7 bases. The germline gives CDR1 SNHLY, CDR2 FYNNEI. The trim removed 6 bases at V and 4 bases at J, leaving 8 bases unmatched. This CDR3 comprises 14 residues. The CDR3 loop is CASSRGQVATEAFF. The CDR3 nucleotides read TGTGCCAGCAGCAGAGGACAGGTAGCCACTGAAGCTTTCTTT.

CDR3 region: CASSESGASTDTQYF. For the CDR3, the DNA is TGCGCCAGCAGTGAGTCAGGGGCTAGCACAGATACGCAGTATTTT. V gene TRBV10-1 combines with J gene TRBJ2-3; D possibly corresponds to TRBD1 (5 bases). Looked up from germline, CDR1 is WNHNN and CDR2 is SYGVQD (reference sequence). Trimming removed 0 bases from V and 0 bases from J, with 7 bases in between. The CDR3 extends over 15 amino acids.

The rearrangement joins TRBV6-1 to TRBJ2-3, with a tentative D call TRBD2 (6 bases). V was cut by 4 bases and J by 4 bases, with 12 bases left in between. Germline CDR1 MNHNS, CDR2 SASEGT. CDR3 length: 14 residues. The DNA for the CDR3 is TGTGCCAGCAGTGTCGGGACTCCCCCAGATACGCAGTATTTT. Protein sequence: CASSVGTPPDTQYF.

This clone has a handful of counts. The V call is TRBV6-4, the J call TRBJ2-1; tentatively, D is TRBD2 (5 bases). Germline CDR1 is MRHNA and CDR2 is SNTAGT. Trimming removed 6 bases from V and 9 bases from J, with 15 bases in between. This CDR3 region has 13 residues. CDR3 nucleotides: TGTGCCAGCAGCCAGGTTATCGAGGGTGAGCAGTTCTTC. It codes for CASSQVIEGEQFF.

The rearrangement joins TRBV19 to TRBJ1-2; 7 nucleotides line up with TRBD1. Germline V lookup: CDR1 LNHDA, CDR2 SQIVND (reference sequence). Losses at the gene ends were 3 bases for V and 2 bases for J; bases not matched to a gene: 6. This CDR3 comprises 15 residues. This CDR3 is CASSIETGPNYGYTF. CDR3 sequence (DNA): TGTGCCAGTAGTATCGAGACAGGGCCAAACTATGGCTACACCTTC. Complete variable domain (other parts from reference TRBV19 and TRBJ1-2): DGGITQSPKYLFRKEGQNVTLSCEQNLNHDAMYWYRQDPGQGLRLIYYSQIVNDFQKGDIAEGYSVSREKKESFPLTVTSAQKNPTAFYLCASSIETGPNYGYTFGSGTRLTVV.